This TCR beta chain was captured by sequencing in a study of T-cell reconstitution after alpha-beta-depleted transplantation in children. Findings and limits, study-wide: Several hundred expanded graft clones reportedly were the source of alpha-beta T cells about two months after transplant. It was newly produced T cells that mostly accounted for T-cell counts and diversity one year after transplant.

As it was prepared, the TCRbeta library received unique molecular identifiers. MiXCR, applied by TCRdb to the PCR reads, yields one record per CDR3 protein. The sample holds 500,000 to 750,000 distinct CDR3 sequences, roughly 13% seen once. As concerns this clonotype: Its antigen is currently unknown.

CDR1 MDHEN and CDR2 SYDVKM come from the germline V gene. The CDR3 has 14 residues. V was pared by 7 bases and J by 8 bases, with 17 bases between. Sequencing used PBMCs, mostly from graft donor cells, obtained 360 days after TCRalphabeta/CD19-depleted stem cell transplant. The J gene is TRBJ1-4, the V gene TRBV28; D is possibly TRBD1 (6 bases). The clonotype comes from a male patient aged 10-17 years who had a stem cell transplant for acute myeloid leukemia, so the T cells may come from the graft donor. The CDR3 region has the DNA TGTGCCAGCAAGCGGGACGGGGGCGAGGAAAAACTGTTTTTT. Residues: CASKRDGGEEKLFF.